This note documents a single T cell receptor (beta chain) sequence. Antigen specificity is unknown. The data are from a study of cytomegalovirus exposure and HLA in healthy donors. Primers included in the PCR were 60 Vbeta and 13 Jbeta primers. Sequenced by immunoSEQ multiplex PCR; TCRdb stores in-frame clones only, minus some. This sample has roughly 100,000 clones, with about four fifths found just once. Study outcomes and limitations: Roughly uniform sequencing depth across donors was assumed, possibly incorrectly. An analysis was carried out at a later point. It showed that HLA-associated TCR beta chains were more clonally expanded than equally common non-associated chains. The later analysis indicated that the majority of CMV-associated TCR beta chains appeared HLA-restricted.

In germline, CDR1 is MNHNY, CDR2 SVGAGI (reference sequence). V was pared by 6 bases and J by 6 bases, with 13 bases of the junction left unmatched. This CDR3 is 15 amino acids long. The J gene is TRBJ2-7, the V gene TRBV6-6; 8 bases are shared with TRBD2. Material for sequencing was PBMCs. The receptor's source is a woman aged 35 to 49 in good health and CMV-seronegative. DNA of the CDR3: TGTGCCAGCAGGCATTATAGCGGGAAAATACGCGAGCAGTACTTC. The encoded protein is CASRHYSGKIREQYF.